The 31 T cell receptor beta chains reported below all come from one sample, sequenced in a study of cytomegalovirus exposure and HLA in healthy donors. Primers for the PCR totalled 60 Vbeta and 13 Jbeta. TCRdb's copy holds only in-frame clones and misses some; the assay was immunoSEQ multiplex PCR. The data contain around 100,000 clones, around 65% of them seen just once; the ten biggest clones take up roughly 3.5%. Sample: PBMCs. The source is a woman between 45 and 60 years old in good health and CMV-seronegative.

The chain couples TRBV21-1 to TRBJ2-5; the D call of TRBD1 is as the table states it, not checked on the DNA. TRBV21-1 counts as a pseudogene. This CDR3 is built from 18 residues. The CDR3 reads CASSKIGPGGEADGTQYF. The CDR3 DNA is TGTGCCAGCAGCAAAATTGGCCCAGGGGGCGAAGCCGATGGGACCCAGTACTTC.

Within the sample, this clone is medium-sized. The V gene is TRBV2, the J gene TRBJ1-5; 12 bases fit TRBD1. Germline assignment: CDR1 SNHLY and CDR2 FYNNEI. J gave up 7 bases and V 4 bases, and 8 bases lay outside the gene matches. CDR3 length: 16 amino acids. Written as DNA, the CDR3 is TGTGCCAGCAGTGCCGGGACAGGGGGCCCGGGGCAGCCCCAGCATTTT. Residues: CASSAGTGGPGQPQHF.

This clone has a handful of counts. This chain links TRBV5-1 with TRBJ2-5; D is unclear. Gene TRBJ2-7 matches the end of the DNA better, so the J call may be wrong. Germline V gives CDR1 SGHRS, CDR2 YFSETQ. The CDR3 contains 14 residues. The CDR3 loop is CASSLVSGPYEQYF. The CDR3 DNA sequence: TGCGCCAGCAGCTTGGTGTCAGGTCCCTACGAGCAGTACTTC.

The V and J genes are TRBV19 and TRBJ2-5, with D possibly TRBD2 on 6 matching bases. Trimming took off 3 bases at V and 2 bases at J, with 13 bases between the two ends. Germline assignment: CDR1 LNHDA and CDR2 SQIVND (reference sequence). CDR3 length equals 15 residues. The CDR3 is CASSIRASEQETQYF. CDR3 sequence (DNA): TGTGCCAGTAGTATCCGGGCTAGCGAACAAGAGACCCAGTACTTC.

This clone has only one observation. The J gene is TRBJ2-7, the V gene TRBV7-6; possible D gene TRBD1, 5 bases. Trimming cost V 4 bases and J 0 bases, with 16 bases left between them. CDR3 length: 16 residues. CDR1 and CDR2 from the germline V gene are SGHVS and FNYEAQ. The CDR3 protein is CASSSYPRGSSYEQYF. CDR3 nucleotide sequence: TGTGCCAGCAGCTCGTACCCTAGGGGAAGCTCCTACGAGCAGTACTTC.

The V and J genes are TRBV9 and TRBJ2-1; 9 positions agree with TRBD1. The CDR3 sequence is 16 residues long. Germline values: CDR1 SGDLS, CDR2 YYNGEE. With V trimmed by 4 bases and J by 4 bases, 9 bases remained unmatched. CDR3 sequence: CASSTSRDRVYNEQFF. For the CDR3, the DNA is TGTGCCAGCAGCACCTCCCGGGACAGGGTGTACAATGAGCAGTTCTTC.

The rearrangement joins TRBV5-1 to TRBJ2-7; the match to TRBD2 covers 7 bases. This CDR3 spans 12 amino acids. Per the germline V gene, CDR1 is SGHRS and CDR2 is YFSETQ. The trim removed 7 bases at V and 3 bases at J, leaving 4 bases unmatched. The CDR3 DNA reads TGCGCCAGCTCTCGGGACTACTACGAGCAGTACTTC. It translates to CASSRDYYEQYF.

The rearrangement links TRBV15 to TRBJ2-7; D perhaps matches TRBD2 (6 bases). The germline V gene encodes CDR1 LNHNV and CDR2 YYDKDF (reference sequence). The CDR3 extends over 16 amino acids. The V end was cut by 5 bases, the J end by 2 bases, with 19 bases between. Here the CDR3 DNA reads TGTGCCACCAGCCTTAGGGGCGGGGCCATTACCTACGAGCAGTACTTC. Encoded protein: CATSLRGGAITYEQYF.

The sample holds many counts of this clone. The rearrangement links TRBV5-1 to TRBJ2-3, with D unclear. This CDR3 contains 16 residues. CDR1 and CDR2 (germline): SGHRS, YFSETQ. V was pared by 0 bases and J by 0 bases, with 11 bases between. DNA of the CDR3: TGCGCCAGCAGCTTGGTAGCCCGGCTTAGCACAGATACGCAGTATTTT. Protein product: CASSLVARLSTDTQYF.

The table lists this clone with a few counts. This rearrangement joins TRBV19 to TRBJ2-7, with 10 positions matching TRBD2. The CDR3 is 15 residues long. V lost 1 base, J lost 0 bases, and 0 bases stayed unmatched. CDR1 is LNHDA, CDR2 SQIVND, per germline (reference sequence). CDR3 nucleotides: TGTGCCAGTAGTATAGCTAGCGGGAGCTCCTACGAGCAGTACTTC. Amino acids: CASSIASGSSYEQYF.

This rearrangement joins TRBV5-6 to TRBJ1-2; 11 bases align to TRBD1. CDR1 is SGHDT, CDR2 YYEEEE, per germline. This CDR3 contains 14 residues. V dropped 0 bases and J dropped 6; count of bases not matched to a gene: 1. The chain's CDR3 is CASSLGTGGDGYTF. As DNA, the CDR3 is TGTGCCAGCAGCTTGGGGACAGGGGGCGATGGCTACACCTTC. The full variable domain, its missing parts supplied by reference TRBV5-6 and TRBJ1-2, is DAGVTQSPTHLIKTRGQQVTLRCSPKSGHDTVSWYQQALGQGPQFIFQYYEEEERQRGNFPDRFSGHQFPNYSSELNVNALLLGDSALYLCASSLGTGGDGYTFGSGTRLTVV.

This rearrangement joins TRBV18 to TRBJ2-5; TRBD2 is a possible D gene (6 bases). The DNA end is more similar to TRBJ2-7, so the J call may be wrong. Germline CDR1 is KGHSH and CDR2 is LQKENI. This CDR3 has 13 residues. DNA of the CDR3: TGTGCCAGCTCTCCGGAGGGGAACTACGAGCAGTACTTC. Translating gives CASSPEGNYEQYF.

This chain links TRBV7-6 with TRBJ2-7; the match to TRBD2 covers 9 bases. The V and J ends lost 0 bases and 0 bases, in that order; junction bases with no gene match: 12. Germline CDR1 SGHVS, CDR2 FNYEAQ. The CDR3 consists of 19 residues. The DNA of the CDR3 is TGTGCCAGCAGCTTAGCGCACAGCCCGACTAGCGGTAGCTCCTACGAGCAGTACTTC. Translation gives CASSLAHSPTSGSSYEQYF. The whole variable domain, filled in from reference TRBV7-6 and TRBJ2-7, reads GAGVSQSPRYKVTKRGQDVALRCDPISGHVSLYWYRQALGQGPEFLTYFNYEAQQDKSGLPNDRFSAERPEGSISTLTIQRTEQRDSAMYRCASSLAHSPTSGSSYEQYFGPGTRLTVT.

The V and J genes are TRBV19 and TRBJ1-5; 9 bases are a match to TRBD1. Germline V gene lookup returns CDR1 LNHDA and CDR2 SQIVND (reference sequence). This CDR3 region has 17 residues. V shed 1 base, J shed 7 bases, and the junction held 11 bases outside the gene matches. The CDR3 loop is CASSIAGTGYGGQPQHF. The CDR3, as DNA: TGTGCCAGTAGTATAGCCGGGACAGGGTATGGTGGGCAGCCCCAGCATTTT.

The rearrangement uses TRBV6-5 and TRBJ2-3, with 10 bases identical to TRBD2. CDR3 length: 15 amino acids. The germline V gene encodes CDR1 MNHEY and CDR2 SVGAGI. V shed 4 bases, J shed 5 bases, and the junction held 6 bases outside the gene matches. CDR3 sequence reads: CASSFGQRGGDTQYF. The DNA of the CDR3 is TGTGCCAGCAGTTTTGGCCAGCGGGGGGGAGATACGCAGTATTTT.

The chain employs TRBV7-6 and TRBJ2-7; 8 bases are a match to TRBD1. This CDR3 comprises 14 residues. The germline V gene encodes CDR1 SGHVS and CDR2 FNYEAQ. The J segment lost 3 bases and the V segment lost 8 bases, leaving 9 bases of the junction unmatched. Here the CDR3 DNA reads TGTGCCAGCGGTCCCGGGACAGGACTCTACGAGCAGTACTTC. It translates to CASGPGTGLYEQYF.

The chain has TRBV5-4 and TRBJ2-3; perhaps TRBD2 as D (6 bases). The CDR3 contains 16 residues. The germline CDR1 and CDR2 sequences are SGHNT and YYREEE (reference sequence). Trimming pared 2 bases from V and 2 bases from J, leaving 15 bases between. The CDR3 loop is CASSFIAGRSTDTQYF. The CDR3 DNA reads TGTGCCAGCAGCTTTATCGCGGGGAGGTCCACAGATACGCAGTATTTT.

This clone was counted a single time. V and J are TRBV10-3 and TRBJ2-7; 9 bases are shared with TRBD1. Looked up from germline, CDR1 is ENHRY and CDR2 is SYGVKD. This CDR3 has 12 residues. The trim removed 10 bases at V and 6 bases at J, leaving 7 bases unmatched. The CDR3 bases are TGTGCCACGGGGACAGGGAGATCCGAGCAGTACTTC. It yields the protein CATGTGRSEQYF.

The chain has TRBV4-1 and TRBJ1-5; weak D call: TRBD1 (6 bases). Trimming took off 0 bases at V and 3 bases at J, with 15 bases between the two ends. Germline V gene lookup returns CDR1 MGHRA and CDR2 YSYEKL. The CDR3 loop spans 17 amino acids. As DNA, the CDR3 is TGCGCCAGCAGCCAAGAGGCAGGTCAGGGGTTCAATCAGCCCCAGCATTTT. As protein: CASSQEAGQGFNQPQHF.

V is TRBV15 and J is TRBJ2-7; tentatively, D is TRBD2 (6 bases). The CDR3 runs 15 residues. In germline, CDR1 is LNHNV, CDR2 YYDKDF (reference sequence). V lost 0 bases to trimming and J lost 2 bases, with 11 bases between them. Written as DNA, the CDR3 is TGTGCCACCAGCAGAGATCGGGGCGGGACCTACGAGCAGTACTTC. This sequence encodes CATSRDRGGTYEQYF.

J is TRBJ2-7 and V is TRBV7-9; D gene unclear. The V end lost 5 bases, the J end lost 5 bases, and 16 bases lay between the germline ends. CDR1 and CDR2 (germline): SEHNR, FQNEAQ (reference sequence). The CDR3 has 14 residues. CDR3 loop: CASSIGQREDEQYF. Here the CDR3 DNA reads TGTGCCAGCAGCATCGGTCAGAGAGAGGACGAGCAGTACTTC.

CDR3 nucleotide sequence: TGTGCCAGCAGCCTAGTAGCGGGAGGCCTGAATGAGCAGTTCTTC. This sequence encodes CASSLVAGGLNEQFF. V gene TRBV7-2 combines with J gene TRBJ2-1, with TRBD2 matching 10 bases. Per the germline V gene, CDR1 is SGHTA and CDR2 is FQGNSA. V dropped 5 bases and J dropped 7; count of bases not matched to a gene: 8. This CDR3 has 15 residues.

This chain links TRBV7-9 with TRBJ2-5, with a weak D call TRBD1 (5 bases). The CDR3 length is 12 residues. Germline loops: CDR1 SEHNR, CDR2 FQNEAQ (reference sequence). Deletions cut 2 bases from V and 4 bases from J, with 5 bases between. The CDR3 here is CASSLQGETQYF. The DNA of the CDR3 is TGTGCCAGCAGCTTACAGGGAGAGACCCAGTACTTC.

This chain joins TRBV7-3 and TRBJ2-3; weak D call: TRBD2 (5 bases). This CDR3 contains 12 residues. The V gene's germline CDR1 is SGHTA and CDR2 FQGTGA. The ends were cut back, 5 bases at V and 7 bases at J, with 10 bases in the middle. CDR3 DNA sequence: TGTGCCAGCAGCCCTGACGGGAATACGCAGTATTTT. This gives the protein CASSPDGNTQYF.

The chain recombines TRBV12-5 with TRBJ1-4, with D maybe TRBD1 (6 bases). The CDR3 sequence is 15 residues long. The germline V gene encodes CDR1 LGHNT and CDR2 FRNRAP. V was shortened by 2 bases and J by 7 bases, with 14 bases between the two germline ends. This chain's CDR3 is CASGLPNRAGEKLFF. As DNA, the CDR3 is TGTGCTAGTGGTTTGCCGAACAGGGCGGGTGAAAAACTGTTTTTT. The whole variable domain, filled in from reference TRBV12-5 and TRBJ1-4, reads DARVTQTPRHKVTEMGQEVTMRCQPILGHNTVFWYRQTMMQGLELLAYFRNRAPLDDSGMPKDRFSAEMPDATLATLKIQPSEPRDSAVYFCASGLPNRAGEKLFFGSGTQLSVL.

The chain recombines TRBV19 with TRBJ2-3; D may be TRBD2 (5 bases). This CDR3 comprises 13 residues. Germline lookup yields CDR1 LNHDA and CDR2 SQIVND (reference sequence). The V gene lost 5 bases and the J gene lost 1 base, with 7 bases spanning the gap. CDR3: CASSLGGTDTQYF. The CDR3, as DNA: TGTGCCAGTAGTCTCGGGGGCACAGATACGCAGTATTTT.

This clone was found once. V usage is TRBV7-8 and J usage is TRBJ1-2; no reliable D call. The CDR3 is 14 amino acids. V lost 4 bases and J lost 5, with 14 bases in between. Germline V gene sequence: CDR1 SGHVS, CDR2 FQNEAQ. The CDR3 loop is CASSSSEAYYGYTF. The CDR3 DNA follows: TGTGCCAGCAGCTCCAGTGAGGCTTATTATGGCTACACCTTC.

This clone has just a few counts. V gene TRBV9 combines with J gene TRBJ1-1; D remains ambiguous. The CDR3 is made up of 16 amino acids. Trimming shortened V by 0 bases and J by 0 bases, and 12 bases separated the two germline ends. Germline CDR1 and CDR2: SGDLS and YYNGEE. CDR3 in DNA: TGTGCCAGCAGCGTAGGCGAGGGAGGGTTGAACACTGAAGCTTTCTTT. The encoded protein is CASSVGEGGLNTEAFF. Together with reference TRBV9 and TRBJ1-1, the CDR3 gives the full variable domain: DSGVTQTPKHLITATGQRVTLRCSPRSGDLSVYWYQQSLDQGLQFLIQYYNGEERAKGNILERFSAQQFPDLHSELNLSSLELGDSALYFCASSVGEGGLNTEAFFGQGTRLTVV.

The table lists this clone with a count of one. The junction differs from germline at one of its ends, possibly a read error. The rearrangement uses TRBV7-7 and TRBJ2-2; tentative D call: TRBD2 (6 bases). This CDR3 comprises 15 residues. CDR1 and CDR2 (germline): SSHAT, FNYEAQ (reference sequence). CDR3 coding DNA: TGTGCTAGCAGCCAGAGCGGGTGGGACACCGGGGAGCTGTTTTTT. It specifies CASSQSGWDTGELFF.

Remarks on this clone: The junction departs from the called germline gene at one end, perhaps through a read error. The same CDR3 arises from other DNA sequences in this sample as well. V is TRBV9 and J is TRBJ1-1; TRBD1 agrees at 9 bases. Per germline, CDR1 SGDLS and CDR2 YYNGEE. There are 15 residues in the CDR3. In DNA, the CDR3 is TGTGCCAGCAGCGTAGGGACAGGGGAGAACGCTGAAGCTTTCTTT. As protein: CASSVGTGENAEAFF.

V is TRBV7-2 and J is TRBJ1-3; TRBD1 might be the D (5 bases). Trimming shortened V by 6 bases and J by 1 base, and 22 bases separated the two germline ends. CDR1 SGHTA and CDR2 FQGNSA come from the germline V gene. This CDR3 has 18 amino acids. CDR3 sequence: CASSRERVGTISGNTIYF. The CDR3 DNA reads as TGTGCCAGCAGTCGCGAGCGGGTAGGGACGATATCTGGAAACACCATATATTTT.